This TCR beta chain was sequenced during a study of early T cells in non-severe SARS-CoV-2 infection. TCRdb ran MiXCR on the 5' RACE reads and lists one entry per CDR3 protein. The data show about 52,000 distinct CDR3 sequences, approximately 8% seen once. This clonotype has just one count. The CDR3 is 14 residues long. Trimming cost V 5 bases and J 6 bases; bases outside gene matches: 2. Germline CDR1 and CDR2: SGHTA and FQGNSA. Sequencing used whole blood. This sequence joins TRBV7-2 and TRBJ2-7; TRBD2 matches 15 bases. This sequence was found in an adult who was a healthcare worker with PCR-confirmed SARS-CoV-2 infection or an uninfected control (not recorded which). This chain's CDR3 is CASSLGLAGGEQYF. DNA of the CDR3: TGTGCCAGCAGCCTGGGACTAGCGGGAGGCGAGCAGTACTTC.